This T cell receptor (beta chain) was identified during a study of T cell changes during pregnancy in multiple sclerosis. The ends were cut back, 5 bases at V and 4 bases at J, with 9 bases in the middle. Per the germline V gene, CDR1 is SGHAT and CDR2 is FQNNGV. The CDR3 totals 13 residues. This clone was found once. Profiling relied on immunoSEQ multiplex PCR, and the TCRdb table lists in-frame clones only, not all of them. The sample holds some 110,000 clones, 92% seen once. The chain recombines TRBV11-2 with TRBJ2-1; weak D call: TRBD1 (6 bases). Sequenced here: peripheral blood, sampled in the third trimester of pregnancy. The sequence came from a female donor with multiple sclerosis, enrolled in a pregnancy study. CDR3 DNA: TGTGCCAGCAGCCCGGACAGTTACAATGAGCAGTTCTTC. This gives the protein CASSPDSYNEQFF.